This entry concerns a single T cell receptor beta chain. As yet, its antigen is unknown. There are 14 residues in the CDR3. Between the trimmed V and J ends, which lost 3 bases and 4 bases, there was a span of 13 bases. Germline loops: CDR1 MNHEY, CDR2 SMNVEV (reference sequence). These data originate in a study of shared clonotypes between healthy human individuals. Findings and limits, study-wide: Sampling covered nothing but blood. Tissue TCR repertoires likely differ from those found in blood.

Template amounts of roughly 280 ng DNA, tens of thousands of T cell genomes, were employed in unsorted PBMC replicate PCRs. The assay was immunoSEQ multiplex PCR, and TCRdb's table has in-frame clones only and misses some. The profile shows some 470,000 clones, about 82% of them singletons. The donor cohort consisted entirely of Caucasian adults residing in Nashville, Tennessee. The V call is TRBV27, the J call TRBJ2-7, with D perhaps being TRBD1 or TRBD2 (5 bases each). The specimen was PBMCs. The TCR comes from a woman aged 40 to 50 in good health. Some clones in this sample may be carry-over from other donors' samples. This CDR3 reads CASSLRGKPYEQYF. CDR3 DNA sequence: TGTGCCAGCAGTTTGAGGGGCAAGCCTTACGAGCAGTACTTC.